This T cell receptor (beta chain) was profiled in a study of human T cells and chemical hapten exposure. Using its own MiXCR run on the RACE reads, TCRdb lists one record per CDR3 protein. This table has some 84,000 distinct CDR3 sequences, about 8% appearing once. In this sample, this clonotype turned up a few times. The germline V and J ends were trimmed by 4 bases and 12 bases, with 27 bases remaining between them. The germline gives CDR1 MDHEN, CDR2 SYDVKM. This CDR3 has 17 amino acids. Time point defined: pre-sensitization, week 0. Treatment noted: therapeutic diphenylcyclopropenone sensitization with weekly scalp DPC.

This receptor was obtained from a man in his forties with alopecia areata. Some clones in this sample may be carry-over from other donors' samples. The chain employs TRBV28 and TRBJ1-4; TRBD1 is a possible D gene (5 bases). The specimen was whole blood, collected in connection with sensitization to the hapten diphenylcyclopropenone (DPC). This CDR3 reads CASSSMTDLQLMKELFF. CDR3 DNA: TGTGCCAGCAGTTCTATGACAGATCTACAACTAATGAAGGAACTGTTTTTT.